The 22 T cell receptor beta chains below were found in one sample sequenced in a study of early T cells in non-severe SARS-CoV-2 infection. One entry per CDR3 protein, called by TCRdb with MiXCR from the 5' RACE reads. The top ten hold 2.5% to 3% of the sample, which has roughly 30,000 distinct CDR3 sequences, roughly 6.6% seen once. The sequencing input was whole blood. These receptor sequences come from an adult who was a healthcare worker with PCR-confirmed SARS-CoV-2 infection or an uninfected control (not recorded which).

This clonotype showed up many times. The J gene is TRBJ2-7, the V gene TRBV4-1, with no clear D. The germline V gene has CDR1 MGHRA and CDR2 YSYEKL. CDR3 length: 16 residues. V was cut by 0 bases and J by 0 bases, with 12 bases left in between. This CDR3 is CASSQELWKSSYEQYF. The CDR3 DNA is TGCGCCAGCAGCCAAGAGTTGTGGAAGAGCTCCTACGAGCAGTACTTC.

This clonotype showed up many times. The chain combines TRBV7-2 with TRBJ2-3; tentative D call: TRBD1 (6 bases). CDR3 length: 14 amino acids. The germline V and J ends were trimmed by 3 bases and 4 bases, with 11 bases remaining between them. CDR1 and CDR2 from the germline V gene are SGHTA and FQGNSA. The CDR3: CASSFPRGADTQYF. As DNA, the CDR3 is TGTGCCAGCAGCTTCCCCAGGGGCGCAGATACGCAGTATTTT.

This chain uses TRBV29-1 with TRBJ1-2; D remains unclear. Germline values: CDR1 SQVTM, CDR2 ANQGSEA. The CDR3 contains 13 residues. Trimming cost V 6 bases and J 7 bases, with 18 bases left between them. The CDR3 coding sequence is TGCAGCGTCGGAGATCGGTCAGTCTCTGGCTACACCTTC. It specifies CSVGDRSVSGYTF.

This clonotype was counted many times. The genes are TRBV12-3 or TRBV12-4 and TRBJ2-5; no reliable D call. The CDR3 has 12 residues. Trimming shortened V by 6 bases and J by 5 bases, and 10 bases separated the two germline ends. CDR3 residues: CASSLARETQYF. The CDR3 nucleotides are TGTGCCAGCAGCCTGGCGCGGGAGACCCAGTACTTC.

This clonotype was seen repeatedly, ten times or more. The chain uses TRBV7-8 and TRBJ2-3; D unclear. Germline V gene sequence: CDR1 SGHVS, CDR2 FQNEAQ. This CDR3 has 13 amino acids. The V end lost 5 bases, the J end lost 5 bases, and 11 bases lay between the germline ends. CDR3 amino acids: CASSANRGDTQYF. CDR3 sequence (DNA): TGTGCCAGCAGCGCTAACAGAGGAGATACGCAGTATTTT.

At least ten counts were recorded for this clonotype. The genes are TRBV20-1 and TRBJ2-7; 11 bases match TRBD2. CDR1 is DFQATT and CDR2 is SNEGSKA in the germline V gene (reference sequence). The J segment lost 6 bases and the V segment lost 6 bases, leaving 7 bases of the junction unmatched. This CDR3 spans 13 amino acids. CDR3 residues: CSAILAGVPEQYF. CDR3 nucleotide sequence: TGCAGTGCCATACTAGCGGGAGTGCCCGAGCAGTACTTC.

By share of the sample, this clonotype is medium-sized. The gene calls are TRBV7-8 and TRBJ2-7, with D possibly TRBD1 on 6 matching bases. Germline lookup yields CDR1 SGHVS and CDR2 FQNEAQ. V was pared by 6 bases and J by 4 bases, with 19 bases between. The CDR3 length is 15 residues. The CDR3 DNA reads TGTGCCAGCAGTCCCGCCCGGGCAGGGGTTTACGAGCAGTACTTC. It is translated as CASSPARAGVYEQYF.

This clonotype was picked up many times. The V gene is TRBV10-3, the J gene TRBJ1-1, with D maybe TRBD1 (5 bases). The CDR3 is 14 residues long. The V and J ends lost 8 bases and 7 bases respectively, with 20 bases between them. The germline gives CDR1 ENHRY, CDR2 SYGVKD. CDR3 nucleotide sequence: TGTGCCATCCGTGGATCCGGGACGGCCGTTGAAGCTTTCTTT. As protein: CAIRGSGTAVEAFF.

DNA of the CDR3: TGTGCCAGCAGCTGGAGTAGCGGAAACAATGAGCAGTTCTTC. Its protein is CASSWSSGNNEQFF. The chain joins TRBV5-4 to TRBJ2-1, with D perhaps TRBD2 (6 bases). CDR3 size: 14 residues. V was clipped by 3 bases and J by 5 bases, with 12 bases between them. CDR1 and CDR2 (germline): SGHNT, YYREEE (reference sequence). Full variable domain (remainder filled in from reference TRBV5-4 and TRBJ2-1): ETGVTQSPTHLIKTRGQQVTLRCSSQSGHNTVSWYQQALGQGPQFIFQYYREEENGRGNFPPRFSGLQFPNYSSELNVNALELDDSALYLCASSWSSGNNEQFFGPGTRLTVL.

This clonotype counts as medium-sized. Here the CDR3 reads CASSPPGLPADTQYF. The CDR3 DNA is TGTGCCAGCAGTCCGCCGGGACTGCCGGCGGATACGCAGTATTTT. The chain combines TRBV12-3 or TRBV12-4 with TRBJ2-3, with D perhaps matching TRBD2 (6 bases). The CDR3 spans 15 residues. The V end was cut by 5 bases, the J end by 6 bases, with 18 bases between.

This clonotype appeared many times. This chain links TRBV29-1 with TRBJ2-7, with TRBD1 as a possible D gene (6 bases). Per the germline V gene, CDR1 is SQVTM and CDR2 is ANQGSEA. The CDR3 covers 17 residues. V was clipped by 0 bases and J by 4 bases, with 22 bases between them. The CDR3 here is CSVEEGAGDWNGYEQYF. CDR3 bases: TGCAGCGTTGAAGAGGGGGCAGGGGATTGGAACGGGTACGAGCAGTACTTC.

This clonotype showed up many times. V gene TRBV7-3 combines with J gene TRBJ2-2, with D possibly matching TRBD2 (5 bases). Trimming took 3 bases from V and 6 from J, leaving 14 bases between them. This CDR3 comprises 15 residues. Germline values: CDR1 SGHTA, CDR2 FQGTGA. The CDR3 spells CASSFSIRGPGELFF. CDR3 sequence (DNA): TGTGCCAGCAGCTTCTCTATCAGAGGGCCCGGGGAGCTGTTTTTT.

Worth noting for this clonotype: This may be a read error, as it is one base from a much larger clone. The chain combines TRBV12-3 or TRBV12-4 with TRBJ2-3; D perhaps matches TRBD2 (5 bases). The CDR3 sequence is 14 residues long. Written as DNA, the CDR3 is TGTGCCAGCAGTTCCGGTGCTAGCATAGATACGCAGTATTTT. Translating it yields CASSSGASIDTQYF.

The chain recombines TRBV15 with TRBJ2-7; 8 nucleotides align to TRBD1. After removal of 2 bases from V and 3 bases from J, the junction contained 3 bases not matched to a gene. The CDR3 totals 14 residues. CDR1 and CDR2 from the germline V gene are LNHNV and YYDKDF (reference sequence). DNA of the CDR3: TGTGCCACCAGCAGATCCAGGGGGCACTACGAGCAGTACTTC. Translating gives CATSRSRGHYEQYF. The full variable domain, with the rest looked up from reference TRBV15 and TRBJ2-7, is DAMVIQNPRYQVTQFGKPVTLSCSQTLNHNVMYWYQQKSSQAPKLLFHYYDKDFNNEADTPDNFQSRRPNTSFCFLDIRSPGLGDTAMYLCATSRSRGHYEQYFGPGTRLTVT.

This clonotype was picked up many times. The rearrangement uses TRBV20-1 and TRBJ2-5; tentatively, D is TRBD1 (6 bases). CDR1 and CDR2 from the germline V gene are DFQATT and SNEGSKA (reference sequence). The CDR3 contains 13 residues. V lost 4 bases and J 1 base, leaving 10 bases between the germline ends. CDR3 sequence: CSAIRTAQETQYF. The CDR3 nucleotides are TGCAGTGCTATCCGGACAGCCCAAGAGACCCAGTACTTC.

By share, this clonotype counts as medium-sized. The chain recombines TRBV20-1 with TRBJ1-5, with 10 bases identical to TRBD1. With 5 bases clipped from V and 3 bases from J, the junction kept 10 bases outside the gene matches. In germline, CDR1 is DFQATT, CDR2 SNEGSKA (reference sequence). The CDR3 is 16 amino acids. In DNA, the CDR3 is TGCAGTGCTTCCGCTCCGACAGGGGGCATCAATCAGCCCCAGCATTTT. This encodes CSASAPTGGINQPQHF.

In this sample, this clonotype turned up a few times. This chain links TRBV27 with TRBJ2-7; a possible D gene is TRBD1 (5 bases). Germline-derived CDR1 and CDR2 are MNHEY and SMNVEV (reference sequence). The V gene lost 7 bases and the J gene lost 3 bases, with 16 bases spanning the gap. This CDR3 contains 14 residues. The CDR3 protein is CASKVGAARYEQYF. In nucleotides, the CDR3 is TGTGCCAGCAAGGTTGGGGCTGCGCGCTACGAGCAGTACTTC.

Ten or more counts support this clonotype. The chain employs TRBV11-2 and TRBJ1-6, with D unclear. The V end was cut by 4 bases, the J end by 15 bases, with 16 bases between. The CDR3 totals 13 residues. Germline V gene sequence: CDR1 SGHAT, CDR2 FQNNGV. The CDR3 reads CASSSYAHPGLHF. The DNA for the CDR3 is TGTGCCAGCAGCTCATATGCCCATCCAGGCCTCCACTTT.

The chain has TRBV7-2 and TRBJ1-1, with D perhaps matching TRBD1 (6 bases). Germline-derived CDR1 and CDR2 are SGHTA and FQGNSA. The CDR3 length is 15 residues. With 1 base removed from V and 0 bases from J, the gap between germline ends came to 9 bases. The CDR3 region is CASSLGTGMNTEAFF. Written as DNA, the CDR3 is TGTGCCAGCAGCTTAGGAACAGGGATGAACACTGAAGCTTTCTTT.

In its sample, this clonotype was seen many times. The chain carries TRBV7-3 and TRBJ2-2; TRBD2 is a possible D gene (6 bases). V was trimmed by 8 bases and J by 0 bases, leaving 10 bases between them. Germline CDR1 reads SGHTA; CDR2 reads FQGTGA. The CDR3 loop spans 14 amino acids. In DNA, the CDR3 is TGTGCCAGCCGGAGGGCTTCGAACACCGGGGAGCTGTTTTTT. It specifies CASRRASNTGELFF.

This clonotype was seen repeatedly, ten times or more. This sequence joins TRBV28 and TRBJ2-7; 7 nucleotides align to TRBD2. The CDR3 sequence is 13 residues long. Losses at the gene ends were 5 bases for V and 5 bases for J; bases not matched to a gene: 6. Looked up from germline, CDR1 is MDHEN and CDR2 is SYDVKM. The CDR3 spells CASSRLAGHEQYF. The CDR3 region has the DNA TGTGCCAGCAGTAGACTAGCCGGGCACGAGCAGTACTTC. Variable domain in full (rest from reference TRBV28 and TRBJ2-7): DVKVTQSSRYLVKRTGEKVFLECVQDMDHENMFWYRQDPGLGLRLIYFSYDVKMKEKGDIPEGYSVSREKKERFSLILESASTNQTSMYLCASSRLAGHEQYFGPGTRLTVT.

This clonotype was seen repeatedly, ten times or more. This rearrangement joins TRBV29-1 to TRBJ2-5; 7 bases match TRBD1. The CDR3 has 12 amino acids. Germline V gives CDR1 SQVTM, CDR2 ANQGSEA. V was clipped by 5 bases and J by 5 bases; unmatched bases: 5. The CDR3 protein is CSVQGVGETQYF. The CDR3 DNA reads TGCAGCGTTCAGGGGGTAGGGGAGACCCAGTACTTC.